The 27 T cell receptor beta chains below were found in one sample sequenced in a study of T-cell memory formation after mild COVID-19. One entry per CDR3 protein, called by TCRdb with MiXCR from the 5' RACE reads. Among just over 400,000 distinct CDR3 sequences listed, less than 25% were seen once. Sequenced input: PBMCs or a T cell subset sorted from them (not recorded which). The receptors here all came from an adult woman who had mild COVID-19 (a few samples of this study predate the infection). Cell type and time point are not known.

Only a few counts were recorded for this clonotype. This rearrangement joins TRBV2 to TRBJ1-1; no definite D call. CDR1 and CDR2 from the germline V gene are SNHLY and FYNNEI. The V and J ends lost 6 bases and 1 base respectively, with 12 bases between them. The CDR3 runs 14 residues. The CDR3 nucleotides are TGTGCCAGCAGCGGGATCCTCCAGAACACTGAAGCTTTCTTT. It is translated as CASSGILQNTEAFF.

V and J are TRBV20-1 and TRBJ1-6, with D perhaps TRBD1 (5 bases). The ends were cut back, 0 bases at V and 7 bases at J, with 13 bases in the middle. CDR3 size: 15 residues. Germline V gives CDR1 DFQATT, CDR2 SNEGSKA (reference sequence). The CDR3 is CSAREDMGGNSPLHF. The CDR3 DNA reads TGCAGTGCTAGAGAGGATATGGGGGGGAATTCACCCCTCCACTTT.

This clonotype has a handful of counts. The DNA of the CDR3 is TGCGCCAGCAGCTCTCTGACAGGGACGAACACCGGGGAGCTGTTTTTT. Amino acid sequence: CASSSLTGTNTGELFF. The chain is built from TRBV5-1 and TRBJ2-2, with 7 bases lining up with TRBD1. The CDR3 contains 16 residues. Germline lookup yields CDR1 SGHRS and CDR2 YFSETQ. V trimming: 3 bases; J trimming: 0 bases; junction bases outside the gene matches: 5.

This clonotype came up a few times. The J gene is TRBJ1-6, the V gene TRBV27; D may be TRBD1 (6 bases). The V end lost 3 bases, the J end lost 7 bases, and 10 bases lay between the germline ends. The CDR3 extends over 14 amino acids. Germline CDR1 MNHEY, CDR2 SMNVEV (reference sequence). CDR3 sequence reads: CASSFHRDNSPLHF. The CDR3 region has the DNA TGTGCCAGCAGTTTCCACAGGGACAATTCACCCCTCCACTTT.

The V and J genes are TRBV7-8 and TRBJ2-7; no definite D call. This CDR3 comprises 13 residues. V was shortened by 4 bases and J by 9 bases, with 16 bases between the two germline ends. CDR1 SGHVS and CDR2 FQNEAQ come from the germline V gene. CDR3 sequence: CASSSEASTGQYF. DNA of the CDR3: TGTGCCAGCAGCTCAGAAGCCAGCACCGGGCAGTACTTC.

This chain links TRBV29-1 with TRBJ1-1; the match to TRBD1 covers 8 bases. Trimming at V came to 7 bases and at J to 1 base, leaving 17 bases not matched to a gene. This CDR3 comprises 17 residues. Germline assignment: CDR1 SQVTM and CDR2 ANQGSEA. The chain's CDR3 is CSDGVFPRGRANTEAFF. The CDR3 DNA sequence: TGCAGCGATGGCGTCTTCCCCAGGGGGCGGGCGAACACTGAAGCTTTCTTT. Full variable domain (rest looked up from reference TRBV29-1 and TRBJ1-1): SAVISQKPSRDICQRGTSLTIQCQVDSQVTMMFWYRQQPGQSLTLIATANQGSEATYESGFVIDKFPISRPNLTFSTLTVSNMSPEDSSIYLCSDGVFPRGRANTEAFFGQGTRLTVV.

This clonotype turned up a few times. V is TRBV5-1 and J is TRBJ1-1; TRBD1 aligns across 9 bases. Per germline, CDR1 SGHRS and CDR2 YFSETQ. Losses at the gene ends were 6 bases for V and 2 bases for J; bases not matched to a gene: 8. This CDR3 has 15 residues. The CDR3 DNA reads as TGCGCCAGCACCCCGGGACAGGGACCTAACACTGAAGCTTTCTTT. Translation: CASTPGQGPNTEAFF. Full variable domain (outside the CDR3, taken from reference TRBV5-1 and TRBJ1-1): KAGVTQTPRYLIKTRGQQVTLSCSPISGHRSVSWYQQTPGQGLQFLFEYFSETQRNKGNFPGRFSGRQFSNSRSEMNVSTLELGDSALYLCASTPGQGPNTEAFFGQGTRLTVV.

The chain has TRBV15 and TRBJ1-1, with D unclear. The CDR3 spans 14 residues. The germline CDR1 and CDR2 sequences are LNHNV and YYDKDF (reference sequence). V was pared by 0 bases and J by 1 base, with 6 bases between. The CDR3 DNA follows: TGTGCCACCAGCAGAGAAGGGTGGAACACTGAAGCTTTCTTT. This codes for CATSREGWNTEAFF.

This clonotype was recorded a few times. The chain employs TRBV4-3 and TRBJ2-6; D uncertain. Trimming stripped 4 bases from V and 2 bases from J, with 9 bases between. The germline V gene has CDR1 LGHNA and CDR2 YSLEER. The CDR3 has 15 residues. The CDR3 DNA reads as TGCGCCAGCAGCCCAGCTATGGCTGGGGCCAACGTCCTGACTTTC. This encodes CASSPAMAGANVLTF.

Only a few counts were recorded for this clonotype. This chain uses TRBV5-1 with TRBJ2-1; the D gene is possibly TRBD2 (6 bases). V was cut by 0 bases and J by 8 bases, with 12 bases left in between. CDR3 length equals 14 residues. Germline CDR1 reads SGHRS; CDR2 reads YFSETQ. CDR3 DNA sequence: TGCGCCAGCAGCTTGGCAAGATGGGGGGATGAGCAGTTCTTC. Its translation is CASSLARWGDEQFF. Together with reference TRBV5-1 and TRBJ2-1, the CDR3 gives the full variable domain: KAGVTQTPRYLIKTRGQQVTLSCSPISGHRSVSWYQQTPGQGLQFLFEYFSETQRNKGNFPGRFSGRQFSNSRSEMNVSTLELGDSALYLCASSLARWGDEQFFGPGTRLTVL.

The rearrangement links TRBV6-5 to TRBJ2-1; D is unclear. CDR1 and CDR2 from the germline V gene are MNHEY and SVGAGI. Trimming left V 8 bases short and J 1 base short, with 12 bases between. There are 14 residues in the CDR3. The CDR3 spells CASSPPFSYNEQFF. The CDR3 nucleotides are TGTGCCAGCTCTCCGCCCTTTTCCTACAATGAGCAGTTCTTC.

This clonotype was seen a handful of times. The rearrangement links TRBV20-1 to TRBJ1-1; D gene uncertain. The CDR3 covers 12 residues. Per germline, CDR1 DFQATT and CDR2 SNEGSKA (reference sequence). Trimming took off 3 bases at V and 4 bases at J, with 9 bases between the two ends. The CDR3 region is CSASAYSTEAFF. The CDR3 DNA follows: TGCAGTGCTAGCGCTTACTCCACTGAAGCTTTCTTT.

This clonotype was seen repeatedly, ten times or more. The V gene is TRBV9, the J gene TRBJ2-5, with 10 nucleotides matching TRBD1. The CDR3 has 15 amino acids. V lost 6 bases and J lost 3; bases outside the gene matches: 8. In germline, CDR1 is SGDLS, CDR2 YYNGEE. CDR3 in amino acids: CASTRTGTGEETQYF. CDR3 sequence (DNA): TGTGCCAGCACAAGAACCGGGACAGGGGAAGAGACCCAGTACTTC.

This rearrangement joins TRBV4-1 to TRBJ1-4; no definite D call. The CDR3 loop spans 17 amino acids. The germline V and J ends were trimmed by 1 base and 4 bases, with 16 bases remaining between them. The V gene's germline CDR1 is MGHRA and CDR2 YSYEKL. CDR3 region: CASSQAQVQAINEKLFF. The CDR3 DNA is TGCGCCAGCAGCCAAGCGCAGGTTCAGGCGATTAATGAAAAACTGTTTTTT.

The count of this clonotype is one. This rearrangement joins TRBV5-1 to TRBJ2-7, with TRBD2 as a possible D gene (6 bases). The V gene lost 5 bases and the J gene lost 6 bases, with 15 bases spanning the gap. There are 13 residues in the CDR3. In germline, CDR1 is SGHRS, CDR2 YFSETQ. CDR3 region: CASRLNGGSEQYF. Here the CDR3 DNA reads TGCGCCAGCAGGTTAAACGGAGGGAGCGAGCAGTACTTC.

This clonotype was picked up a small number of times. The chain recombines TRBV3-1 with TRBJ2-7, with D possibly TRBD2 on 5 matching bases. CDR3 length: 15 amino acids. Germline CDR1 and CDR2: LGHDT and YNNKEL (reference sequence). Trimming took 0 bases from V and 0 from J, leaving 9 bases between them. In DNA form, the CDR3 reads TGTGCCAGCAGCCAAGATGACTACCCCTCCTACGAGCAGTACTTC. Translating it yields CASSQDDYPSYEQYF.

This clonotype was observed at least ten times. The rearrangement joins TRBV4-1 to TRBJ2-3; 11 nucleotides align to TRBD2. The CDR3 is made up of 18 amino acids. The V gene end was trimmed by 4 bases and the J gene end by 0 bases; junction bases not matched to a gene: 9. In germline, CDR1 is MGHRA, CDR2 YSYEKL. CDR3 in DNA: TGCGCCAGCAGCCGTATAGCGGGGGGGACCGCAAGCACAGATACGCAGTATTTT. Translating it yields CASSRIAGGTASTDTQYF.

The chain joins TRBV18 to TRBJ2-7; TRBD2 matches at 7 bases. Germline assignment: CDR1 KGHSH and CDR2 LQKENI. The J segment lost 7 bases and the V segment lost 2 bases, leaving 8 bases of the junction unmatched. The CDR3 runs to 14 residues. DNA for the CDR3: TGTGCCAGCTCACCAGGCGCCTCGGGGGGTGAGCAGTACTTC. It translates to CASSPGASGGEQYF.

This sequence joins TRBV6-4 and TRBJ2-1; 12 bases align to TRBD2. J was trimmed by 5 bases and V by 5 bases; bases with no gene match: 4. The CDR3 covers 15 residues. Germline V gene data show CDR1 as MRHNA and CDR2 as SNTAGT. The CDR3 DNA sequence: TGTGCCAGCAGTCGACTAGCGGGAGATAACAATGAGCAGTTCTTC. Its translation is CASSRLAGDNNEQFF.

This clonotype was picked up a small number of times. This chain links TRBV7-3 with TRBJ2-5, with TRBD2 identical over 13 bases. V lost 5 bases, J lost 2 bases, and 8 bases stayed unmatched. The CDR3 contains 17 residues. Germline assignment: CDR1 SGHTA and CDR2 FQGTGA. The chain's CDR3 is CASSPGLAGAQQETQYF. The CDR3 DNA sequence: TGTGCCAGCAGCCCCGGACTAGCGGGAGCCCAGCAAGAGACCCAGTACTTC. Looking up the rest from reference TRBV7-3 and TRBJ2-5 gives the full variable domain: GAGVSQTPSNKVTEKGKYVELRCDPISGHTALYWYRQSLGQGPEFLIYFQGTGAADDSGLPNDRFFAVRPEGSVSTLKIQRTERGDSAVYLCASSPGLAGAQQETQYFGPGTRLLVL.

The gene calls are TRBV12-3 or TRBV12-4 and TRBJ2-3; 8 bases are shared with TRBD2. V lost 5 bases, J lost 1 base, and 14 bases stayed unmatched. The CDR3 spans 18 residues. CDR3 amino acids: CASSAHKPGLGGTDTQYF. The CDR3 region has the DNA TGTGCCAGCAGTGCCCATAAACCGGGACTAGGGGGCACAGATACGCAGTATTTT.

Only a few counts were recorded for this clonotype. The J gene is TRBJ2-7, the V gene TRBV27; D uncertain. The CDR3 is 13 amino acids. V shed 3 bases and J shed 2 bases, with 8 bases lying between them. Germline CDR1 and CDR2: MNHEY and SMNVEV (reference sequence). This CDR3 reads CASSFQATYEQYF. For the CDR3, the DNA is TGTGCCAGCAGTTTCCAGGCCACCTACGAGCAGTACTTC.

This clonotype was counted a few times. J is TRBJ1-5 and V is TRBV18, with a weak D call TRBD1 (5 bases). The CDR3 covers 17 residues. The germline V gene encodes CDR1 KGHSH and CDR2 LQKENI. Between the trimmed V and J ends, which lost 0 bases and 3 bases, there was a span of 15 bases. The CDR3, as DNA: TGTGCCAGCTCACCACCGCGCCCGTCAGGGAACAATCAGCCCCAGCATTTT. Its translation is CASSPPRPSGNNQPQHF.

This rearrangement joins TRBV12-3 or TRBV12-4 to TRBJ2-2; D possibly corresponds to TRBD1 (5 bases). V was cut by 7 bases and J by 1 base, with 10 bases left in between. The CDR3 loop spans 14 amino acids. The CDR3 DNA is TGTGCCAGCACCTTACAGGAGAACACCGGGGAGCTGTTTTTT. This sequence encodes CASTLQENTGELFF.

This clonotype was seen a few times. This chain connects TRBV30 to TRBJ2-5; D is possibly TRBD1 (7 bases). The germline V and J ends were trimmed by 4 bases and 2 bases, with 11 bases remaining between them. This CDR3 comprises 13 residues. CDR1 GTSNPN and CDR2 SVGIG come from the germline V gene (reference sequence). Here the CDR3 reads CAWTGGLQETQYF. CDR3 nucleotide sequence: TGTGCCTGGACAGGGGGGTTGCAAGAGACCCAGTACTTC.

V gene TRBV6-5 combines with J gene TRBJ2-6, with D perhaps assigned TRBD1 or TRBD2 (5 bases each). From germline, CDR1 is MNHEY and CDR2 SVGAGI. This CDR3 spans 15 amino acids. V lost 4 bases and J lost 1, with 8 bases in between. CDR3 in amino acids: CASSWDGSGANVLTF. CDR3 nucleotides: TGTGCCAGCAGTTGGGACGGTTCTGGGGCCAACGTCCTGACTTTC.

V is TRBV18 and J is TRBJ2-1, with 9 bases that match TRBD2. This CDR3 is built from 13 residues. Unmatched junction bases numbered 8, after V lost 3 bases and J lost 14 bases. CDR1 KGHSH and CDR2 LQKENI come from the germline V gene. CDR3 DNA sequence: TGTGCCAGCTCACCCTTAGCGGGAGAGGGGAAGTTCTTC. Translation gives CASSPLAGEGKFF.